This TCR beta chain was retrieved from a study of shared clonotypes between healthy human individuals. Per germline, CDR1 SGDLS and CDR2 YYNGEE. V shed 2 bases and J 7 bases; nucleotides not matched to a gene: 11. This CDR3 contains 15 residues. Only one count was recorded for this clone. Positive CCR7 selection of CD45RO-negative cells yielded the naive CD8 cells, and terminally differentiated effector memory CD45RA+ cells were excluded. Sequencing was at deep level. Sequencing used immunoSEQ multiplex PCR; TCRdb keeps in-frame clones, though not all of them. The table records approximately 840,000 clones, about 96% of them present only once.

The sequenced sample consisted of naive CD8+ T cells sorted from blood. This clonotype originated in a man younger than 40 in good health. V gene TRBV9 combines with J gene TRBJ2-5; 7 bases align to TRBD2. CDR3 in DNA: TGTGCCAGCAGCGTTGGTGGGACTAAATCTACGACCCAGTACTTC. This translates into CASSVGGTKSTTQYF.